The present TCR beta chain was sequenced within a study of PD-1 blockade in classical Hodgkin lymphoma. Study conclusions and caveats: Complete responders showed a baseline diversity that resembled the diversity of newly diagnosed patients. Prior therapy or disease activity may underlie the repertoire differences, whose causes remain undefined. CD4+ TCR diversity climbed significantly by C4D1, unlike CD8+ TCR diversity.

Documented time point: cycle 4 day 1 (C4D1), after more than 5 weeks of nivolumab. All the patients suffered relapse after autologous stem cell transplantation, and brentuximab vedotin exposure differed. Starting with thawed PBMCs, CD4+ T cells were purified by magnetic negative selection. On this clone: Its antigen is not identified.

TCRdb's table, derived via immunoSEQ multiplex PCR, lists solely in-frame clones and lacks some. This table holds 10,000 or so clones, roughly 80% found once. This sequence was found in a human donor with classical Hodgkin lymphoma. The sequencing used CD4+ T cells from blood, collected before the fourth cycle of nivolumab.

In DNA, the CDR3 is TGTGCCAGCAGTTTAAGGAAGACTGAAGCTTTCTTT. This encodes CASSLRKTEAFF. V gene TRBV28 combines with J gene TRBJ1-1; D not resolved. The CDR3 runs 12 residues. Trimming stripped 2 bases from V and 5 bases from J, with 6 bases between. Germline V gene lookup returns CDR1 MDHEN and CDR2 SYDVKM.